This T cell receptor beta chain derives from a study of OX40 agonist ivuxolimab in advanced cancers. Across the study: Ivuxolimab, an antibody that agonizes OX40 (CD134), was administered to the patients. Partial responses occurred in three patients (one hepatocellular carcinoma, two cutaneous melanoma).

Trimming shortened V by 3 bases and J by 1 base, and 9 bases separated the two germline ends. This CDR3 has 15 amino acids. CDR1 SNHLY and CDR2 FYNNEI come from the germline V gene. Only in-frame clones appear in the TCRdb table, and some are missing; sequencing was by immunoSEQ multiplex PCR. The profile covers approximately 66,000 clones, with around 85% appearing a single time and approximately 0.81% taken by the ten largest. The chain carries TRBV2 and TRBJ2-2; D is uncertain. Material: CD4+ or CD8+ T cells sorted from blood, obtained in a trial of the OX40 agonist ivuxolimab. The sequence derives from an adult with an advanced solid tumor such as melanoma, head and neck, liver or kidney cancer. The CDR3 nucleotides are TGTGCCAGCAGTGAGGGGATCAAGAACACCGGGGAGCTGTTTTTT. This codes for CASSEGIKNTGELFF. Full variable domain (outside the CDR3, taken from reference TRBV2 and TRBJ2-2): EPEVTQTPSHQVTQMGQEVILRCVPISNHLYFYWYRQILGQKVEFLVSFYNNEISEKSEIFDDQFSVERPDGSNFTLKIRSTKLEDSAMYFCASSEGIKNTGELFFGEGSRLTVL.